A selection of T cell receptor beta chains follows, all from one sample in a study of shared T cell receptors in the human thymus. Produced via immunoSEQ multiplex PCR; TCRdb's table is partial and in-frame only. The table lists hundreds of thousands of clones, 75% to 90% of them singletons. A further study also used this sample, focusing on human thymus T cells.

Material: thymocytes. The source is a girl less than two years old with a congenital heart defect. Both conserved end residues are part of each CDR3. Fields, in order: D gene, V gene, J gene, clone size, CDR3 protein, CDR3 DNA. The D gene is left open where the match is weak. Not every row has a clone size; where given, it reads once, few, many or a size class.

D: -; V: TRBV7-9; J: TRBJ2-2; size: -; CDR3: CASSLAGVTGELFF; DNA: TGTGCCAGCAGCTTAGCAGGGGTCACCGGGGAGCTGTTTTTT
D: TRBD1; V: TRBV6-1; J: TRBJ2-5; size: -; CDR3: CASSEDRGGQETQYF; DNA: TGTGCCAGCAGTGAGGACAGGGGCGGCCAAGAGACCCAGTACTTC
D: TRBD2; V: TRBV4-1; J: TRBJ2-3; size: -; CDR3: CASSQDVQRGDGTDTQYF; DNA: TGCGCCAGCAGCCAAGACGTCCAGCGGGGGGACGGGACAGATACGCAGTATTTT
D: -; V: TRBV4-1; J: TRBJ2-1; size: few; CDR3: CASSQEGAGNPSYNEQFF; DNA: TGCGCCAGCAGCCAAGAGGGCGCCGGAAACCCCTCCTACAATGAGCAGTTCTTC
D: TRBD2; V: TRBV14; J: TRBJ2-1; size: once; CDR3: CASSQDRVVAGEHNEQFF; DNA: TGTGCCAGCAGCCAAGATCGTGTAGTTGCGGGGGAGCACAATGAGCAGTTCTTC
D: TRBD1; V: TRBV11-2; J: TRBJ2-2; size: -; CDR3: CASSLRQGGCTGELFF; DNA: TGTGCCAGCAGCTTACGACAGGGGGGCTGCACCGGGGAGCTGTTTTTT
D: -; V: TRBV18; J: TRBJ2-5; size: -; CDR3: CASSPGAGWARETQYF; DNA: TGTGCCAGCTCACCAGGGGCGGGGTGGGCCAGAGAGACCCAGTACTTC
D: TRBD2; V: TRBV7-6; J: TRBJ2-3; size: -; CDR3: CASSLTSGGTDTQYF; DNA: TGTGCCAGCAGCTTGACTAGCGGGGGGACAGATACGCAGTATTTT
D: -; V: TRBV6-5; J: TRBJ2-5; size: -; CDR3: CASSYLQGRSETQYF; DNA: TGTGCCAGCAGTTACTTACAGGGGAGGTCAGAGACCCAGTACTTC
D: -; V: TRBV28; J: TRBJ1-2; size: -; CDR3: CASSPRLDDAFLVAYGYTF; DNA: TGTGCCAGCAGTCCGCGGCTTGATGACGCTTTCCTGGTTGCGTATGGCTACACCTTC
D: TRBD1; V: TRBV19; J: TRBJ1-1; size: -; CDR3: CASSIGVRTGTTATNTEAFF; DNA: TGTGCCAGCAGTATAGGGGTTCGGACAGGGACCACCGCTACGAACACTGAAGCTTTCTTT
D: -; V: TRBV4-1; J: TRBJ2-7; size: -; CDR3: CASSQEGLVGYEQYF; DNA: TGCGCCAGCAGCCAAGAGGGCCTGGTGGGCTACGAGCAGTACTTC
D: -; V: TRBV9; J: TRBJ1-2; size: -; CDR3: CASKSGFYGYTF; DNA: TGTGCCAGTAAATCAGGATTTTATGGCTACACCTTC
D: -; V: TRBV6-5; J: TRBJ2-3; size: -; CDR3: CASSYSRAYTQYF; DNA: TGTGCCAGCAGTTACTCGAGGGCTTATACGCAGTATTTT
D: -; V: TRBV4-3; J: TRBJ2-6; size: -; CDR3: CASSQDMWGASPGANVLTF; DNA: TGCGCCAGCAGCCAAGATATGTGGGGCGCGTCCCCTGGGGCCAACGTCCTGACTTTC